This T cell receptor beta chain comes out of a study of blood T cell repertoires in COVID-19. Overall study context: COVID-19 samples collected from the United States, Italy and Spain covered acute and convalescent phases.

The CDR3 contains 16 residues. Looked up from germline, CDR1 is MGHRA and CDR2 is YSYEKL. The trim removed 0 bases at V and 3 bases at J, leaving 7 bases unmatched. Original methodology: How many nucleated cells were present was estimated from reference gene primer amplification. Clones were read by immunoSEQ multiplex PCR, and TCRdb kept only the in-frame ones, dropping some. D and trimming were read from the DNA, whereas the V and J calls and clone size are those reported in that table. The sample comprises over 55,000 clones, approximately 80% of which are singletons, and roughly 10% rests with the top ten.

Sequencing was done on a sample of peripheral blood. This TCR was sampled from a man in his fifties or sixties with COVID-19, enrolled during active disease. J is TRBJ2-5 and V is TRBV4-1, with TRBD2 matching 7 bases. CDR3: CASSQELKGREETQYF. CDR3 nucleotides: TGCGCCAGCAGCCAAGAATTAAAGGGGAGGGAAGAGACCCAGTACTTC.